The rows below give T cell receptor beta chains drawn from one sample of a study of T cells in Graves' hyperthyroidism and ophthalmopathy. TCRdb analysed the multiplex PCR reads with MiXCR anew, one entry per CDR3 protein. The data contain about 500,000 distinct CDR3 sequences, 15% to 20% of them singletons. The specimen sequenced was blood. Receptors originate from a woman in her 30s with Graves' ophthalmopathy. CDR3s include the opening cysteine and the closing phenylalanine or tryptophan. Rows give clone size only sometimes, using once, few, many, or a class for an expanded clone.

v_gene,abundance,j_gene,CDR3aa
TRBV28,many,TRBJ2-3,CASREQGVSTDTQYF
TRBV29-1,many,TRBJ1-2,CSVEHGLQRGGYTF
TRBV4-2,many,TRBJ1-4,CASSQVRRQLTNEKLFF
TRBV5-1,many,TRBJ2-7,CASSFGGVVYEQYF
TRBV6-5,.,TRBJ2-2,CASSYQLGNTGELVF
TRBV6-6,many,TRBJ2-3,CASSYSRGGVAGGRNTDTQYF
TRBV2,many,TRBJ1-2,CASNRVSDYGYTF
TRBV28,many,TRBJ2-7,CASSLGQSSYEQYF
TRBV20-1,many,TRBJ2-7,CSAQGQANYEQYF
TRBV3-1,many,TRBJ2-7,CASSRRTSSEQYF
TRBV20-1,few,TRBJ2-3,CSARDSVGRLPTDTQYF
TRBV4-3,.,TRBJ1-2,CASSPSGGGANYGYTF
TRBV7-9,few,TRBJ1-2,CASSLALGANYGYTF
TRBV18,many,TRBJ2-5,CASSPTRQGIQETQYF
TRBV12-3/TRBV12-4,few,TRBJ2-5,CASSLANQRIETQYF
TRBV9,.,TRBJ2-3,CASSAWDRGTDTQYF
TRBV5-8,few,TRBJ1-6,CASSLQHSLPDNSPLHF
TRBV18,few,TRBJ1-5,CASSPDTLHILSNQPQHF
TRBV3-1,many,TRBJ2-7,CASSQEGLLAGDSYEQYF
TRBV28,many,TRBJ1-2,CASSLKGQGYGYTF
TRBV5-1,.,TRBJ2-1,CASSLEAGVSNEQFF
TRBV7-3,many,TRBJ2-5,CASSPEAGSQETQYF
TRBV28,many,TRBJ1-1,CASSILSFTPPGGNTEAFF
TRBV3-1,many,TRBJ1-1,CASSPNRLGAFF
TRBV11-2,many,TRBJ2-1,CASSPTVHAEQFF
TRBV20-1,few,TRBJ2-7,CSASFRIGEQYF
TRBV6-5,few,TRBJ1-2,CASSYSFYSGRFNYGYTF
TRBV3-1,many,TRBJ1-3,CASTHGGGNTIYF
TRBV12-3/TRBV12-4,many,TRBJ2-5,CASSLFPGGETQYF
TRBV29-1,many,TRBJ1-1,CSAGQGATEAFF